This paragraph reports one T cell receptor beta chain. Its antigen is as yet unknown. These data are taken from a study of shared clonotypes between healthy human individuals. Study-wide results and limits: Clonotype sharing across a few donors was observed for around 4.8% of naive CD4 clonotypes. The study found lower generation probabilities in non-shared clonotypes than in those shared by all four donors.

The protocol was immunoSEQ multiplex PCR, while the TCRdb copy is restricted to in-frame clones and leaves out a portion. The sample lists around 240,000 clones; just over 65% were seen once. The ends were cut back, 6 bases at V and 0 bases at J, with 14 bases in the middle. The CDR3 has 15 residues. The germline gives CDR1 SGHRS, CDR2 YFSETQ. The sequenced material came from memory CD4+ T cells sorted from blood. Subset: CD45RA-negative fraction. The chain joins TRBV5-1 to TRBJ2-3; either TRBD1 or TRBD2 may supply D (6 bases each). The receptor's source is a man in his thirties or forties in good health. The CDR3 protein is CASTIGGSSTDTQYF. The CDR3 bases are TGCGCCAGCACCATAGGGGGGTCGAGCACAGATACGCAGTATTTT.